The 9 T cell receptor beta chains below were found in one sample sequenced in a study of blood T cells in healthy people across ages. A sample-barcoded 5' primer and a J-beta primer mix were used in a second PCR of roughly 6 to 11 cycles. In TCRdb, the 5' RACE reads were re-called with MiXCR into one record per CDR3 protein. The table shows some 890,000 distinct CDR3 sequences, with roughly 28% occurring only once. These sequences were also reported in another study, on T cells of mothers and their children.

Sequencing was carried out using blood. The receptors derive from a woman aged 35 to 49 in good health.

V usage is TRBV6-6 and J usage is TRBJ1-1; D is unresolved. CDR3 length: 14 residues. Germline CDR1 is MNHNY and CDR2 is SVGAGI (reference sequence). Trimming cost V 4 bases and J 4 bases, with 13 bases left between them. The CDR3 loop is CASSCDSKGTEAFF. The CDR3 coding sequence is TGTGCCAGCAGTTGCGACTCGAAGGGCACTGAAGCTTTCTTT.

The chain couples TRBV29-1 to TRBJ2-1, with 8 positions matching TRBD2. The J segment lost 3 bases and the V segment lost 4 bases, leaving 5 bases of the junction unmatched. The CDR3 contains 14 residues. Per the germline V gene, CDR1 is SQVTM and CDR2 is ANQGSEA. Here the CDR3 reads CSVVPREGYNEQFF. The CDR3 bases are TGCAGCGTTGTACCTCGGGAGGGCTACAATGAGCAGTTCTTC.

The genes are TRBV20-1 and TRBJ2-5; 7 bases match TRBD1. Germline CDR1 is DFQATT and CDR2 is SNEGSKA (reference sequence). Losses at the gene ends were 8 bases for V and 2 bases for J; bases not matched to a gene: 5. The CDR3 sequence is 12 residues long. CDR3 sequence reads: CSTPGQQETQYF. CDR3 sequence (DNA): TGCAGTACTCCGGGACAGCAAGAGACCCAGTACTTC.

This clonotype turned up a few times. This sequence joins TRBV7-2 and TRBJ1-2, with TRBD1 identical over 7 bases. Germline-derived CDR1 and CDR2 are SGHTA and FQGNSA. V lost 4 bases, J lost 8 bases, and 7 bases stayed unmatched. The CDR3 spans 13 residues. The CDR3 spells CASSYLGGEGYTF. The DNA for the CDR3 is TGTGCCAGCAGCTATCTAGGGGGCGAAGGCTACACCTTC.

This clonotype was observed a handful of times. This CDR3 is CASSVGTMPLHF. The CDR3 DNA sequence: TGTGCCAGCAGCGTCGGGACCATGCCCCTCCACTTT. The chain carries TRBV9 and TRBJ1-6; D perhaps matches TRBD1 (5 bases). The CDR3 length is 12 residues. Trimming stripped 2 bases from V and 13 bases from J, with 10 bases between. Germline-derived CDR1 and CDR2 are SGDLS and YYNGEE.

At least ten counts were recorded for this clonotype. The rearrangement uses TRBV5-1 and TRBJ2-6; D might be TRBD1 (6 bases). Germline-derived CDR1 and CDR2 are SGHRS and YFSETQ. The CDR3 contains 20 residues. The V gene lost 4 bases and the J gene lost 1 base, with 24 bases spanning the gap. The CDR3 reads CASSPDPTGPSRSGANVLTF. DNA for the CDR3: TGCGCCAGCAGCCCAGATCCCACAGGGCCCTCACGGTCTGGGGCCAACGTCCTGACTTTC.

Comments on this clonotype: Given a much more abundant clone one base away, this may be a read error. The CDR3 DNA follows: TGTGCCAGCACCCTCGGACAGGCGCCCTGCGAGCAGTACTTC. It specifies CASTLGQAPCEQYF. V gene TRBV28 combines with J gene TRBJ2-7; 7 bases align to TRBD1. Germline V lookup: CDR1 MDHEN, CDR2 SYDVKM. With V trimmed by 7 bases and J by 6 bases, 12 bases remained unmatched. The CDR3 loop spans 14 amino acids.

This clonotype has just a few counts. The CDR3 nucleotides read TGTGCCAGCAGCACCAATCTTCCCGGGACAGGGGATACCCCAGATACGCAGTATTTT. Translation: CASSTNLPGTGDTPDTQYF. This chain uses TRBV28 with TRBJ2-3; 10 nucleotides line up with TRBD1. V shed 6 bases and J 4 bases; nucleotides not matched to a gene: 19. Germline CDR1 is MDHEN and CDR2 is SYDVKM. The length of the CDR3 is 19 residues.

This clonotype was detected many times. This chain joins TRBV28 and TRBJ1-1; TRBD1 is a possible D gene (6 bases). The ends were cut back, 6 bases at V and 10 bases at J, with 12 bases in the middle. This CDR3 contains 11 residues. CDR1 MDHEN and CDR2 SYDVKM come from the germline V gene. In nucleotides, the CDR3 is TGTGCCAGCAGGACCGGGACAAGAGCTTTCTTT. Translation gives CASRTGTRAFF.